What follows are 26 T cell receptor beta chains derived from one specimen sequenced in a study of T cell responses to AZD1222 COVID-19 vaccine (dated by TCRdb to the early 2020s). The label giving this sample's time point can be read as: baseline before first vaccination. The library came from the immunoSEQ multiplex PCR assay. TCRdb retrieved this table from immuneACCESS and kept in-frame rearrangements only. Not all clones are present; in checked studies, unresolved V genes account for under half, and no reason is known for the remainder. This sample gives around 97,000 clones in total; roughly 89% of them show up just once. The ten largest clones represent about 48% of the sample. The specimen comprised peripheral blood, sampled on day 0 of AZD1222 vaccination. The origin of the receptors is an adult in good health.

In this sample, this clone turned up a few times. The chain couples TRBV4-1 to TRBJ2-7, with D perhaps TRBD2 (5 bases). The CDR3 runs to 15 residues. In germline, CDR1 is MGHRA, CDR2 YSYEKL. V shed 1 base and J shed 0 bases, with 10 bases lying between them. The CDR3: CASSQASGSSYEQYF. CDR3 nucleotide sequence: TGCGCCAGCAGCCAAGCAAGCGGAAGCTCCTACGAGCAGTACTTC.

CDR3 sequence reads: CASSLAESTGGYNEQFF. Here the CDR3 DNA reads TGCGCCAGCAGCTTGGCCGAATCGACAGGGGGGTACAATGAGCAGTTCTTC. The chain couples TRBV5-1 to TRBJ2-1, with TRBD1 identical over 9 bases. The length of the CDR3 is 17 residues. Per germline, CDR1 SGHRS and CDR2 YFSETQ. The junction had 8 bases not matched to a gene; V was cut back by 0 bases and J by 4 bases. The full variable domain, its missing parts supplied by reference TRBV5-1 and TRBJ2-1, is KAGVTQTPRYLIKTRGQQVTLSCSPISGHRSVSWYQQTPGQGLQFLFEYFSETQRNKGNFPGRFSGRQFSNSRSEMNVSTLELGDSALYLCASSLAESTGGYNEQFFGPGTRLTVL.

CDR3 protein: CASNRAGRGEQYF. CDR3 nucleotide sequence: TGTGCCAGCAACCGGGCAGGGAGGGGAGAGCAGTACTTC. This rearrangement joins TRBV6-5 to TRBJ2-7; 7 bases line up with TRBD2. J lost 7 bases, V lost 7 bases, and 10 bases had no gene match. Germline CDR1 is MNHEY and CDR2 is SVGAGI. The CDR3 is made up of 13 amino acids.

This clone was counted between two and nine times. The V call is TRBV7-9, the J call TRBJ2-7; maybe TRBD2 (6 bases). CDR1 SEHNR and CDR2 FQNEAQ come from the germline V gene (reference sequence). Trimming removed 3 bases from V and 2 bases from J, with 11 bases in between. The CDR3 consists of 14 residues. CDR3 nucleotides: TGTGCCAGCAGCTTCAGCGGGCAAACCTACGAGCAGTACTTC. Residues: CASSFSGQTYEQYF.

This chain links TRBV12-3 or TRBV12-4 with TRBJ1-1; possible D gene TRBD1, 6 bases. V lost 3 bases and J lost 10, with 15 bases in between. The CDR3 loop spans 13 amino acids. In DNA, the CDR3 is TGTGCCAGCAGTTTCAACCGGGGGGCCCTAGCTTTCTTT. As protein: CASSFNRGALAFF.

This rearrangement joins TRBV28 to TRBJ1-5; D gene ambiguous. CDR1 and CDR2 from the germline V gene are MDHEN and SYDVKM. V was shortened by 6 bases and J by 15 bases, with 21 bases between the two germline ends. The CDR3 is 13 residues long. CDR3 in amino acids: CASRATTFPGSHF. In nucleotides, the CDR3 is TGTGCCAGCAGAGCCACTACCTTCCCGGGATCGCATTTT.

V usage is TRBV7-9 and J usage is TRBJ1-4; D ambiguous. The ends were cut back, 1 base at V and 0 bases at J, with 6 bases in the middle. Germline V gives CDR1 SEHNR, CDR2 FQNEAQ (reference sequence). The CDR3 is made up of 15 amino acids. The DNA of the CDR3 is TGTGCCAGCAGCTTAGATGGCACAACTAATGAAAAACTGTTTTTT. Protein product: CASSLDGTTNEKLFF.

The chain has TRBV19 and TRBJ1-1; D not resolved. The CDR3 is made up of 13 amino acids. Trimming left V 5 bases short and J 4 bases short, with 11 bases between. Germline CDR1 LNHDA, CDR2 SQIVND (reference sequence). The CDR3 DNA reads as TGTGCCAGTAGTCCTAGAACGGGCACTGAAGCTTTCTTT. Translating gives CASSPRTGTEAFF.

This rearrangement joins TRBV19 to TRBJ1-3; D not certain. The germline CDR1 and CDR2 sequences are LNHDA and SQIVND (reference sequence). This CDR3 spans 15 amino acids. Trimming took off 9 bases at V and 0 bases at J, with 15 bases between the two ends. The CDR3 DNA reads TGTGCCAGCCTTGGTCGTCGAGGCTCTGGAAACACCATATATTTT. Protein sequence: CASLGRRGSGNTIYF.

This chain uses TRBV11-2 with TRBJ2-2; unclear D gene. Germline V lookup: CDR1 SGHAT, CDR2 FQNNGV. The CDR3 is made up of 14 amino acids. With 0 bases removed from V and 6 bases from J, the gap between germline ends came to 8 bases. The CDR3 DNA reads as TGTGCCAGCAGCTTAGATCTGGGCGCCGGGGAGCTGTTTTTT. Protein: CASSLDLGAGELFF.

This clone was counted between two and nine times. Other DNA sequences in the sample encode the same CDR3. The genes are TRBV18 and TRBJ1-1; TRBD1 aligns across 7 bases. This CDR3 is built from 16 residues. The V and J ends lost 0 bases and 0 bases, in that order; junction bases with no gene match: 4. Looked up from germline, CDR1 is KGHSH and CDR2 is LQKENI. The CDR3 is CASSPPGTVMNTEAFF. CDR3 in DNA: TGTGCCAGCTCACCACCCGGGACAGTTATGAACACTGAAGCTTTCTTT.

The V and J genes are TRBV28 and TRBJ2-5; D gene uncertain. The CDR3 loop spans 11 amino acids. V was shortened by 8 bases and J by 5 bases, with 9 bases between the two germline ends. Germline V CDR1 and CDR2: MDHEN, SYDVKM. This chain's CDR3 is CASLWFETQYF. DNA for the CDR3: TGTGCCAGCCTTTGGTTTGAGACCCAGTACTTC. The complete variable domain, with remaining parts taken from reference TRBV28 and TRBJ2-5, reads DVKVTQSSRYLVKRTGEKVFLECVQDMDHENMFWYRQDPGLGLRLIYFSYDVKMKEKGDIPEGYSVSREKKERFSLILESASTNQTSMYLCASLWFETQYFGPGTRLLVL.

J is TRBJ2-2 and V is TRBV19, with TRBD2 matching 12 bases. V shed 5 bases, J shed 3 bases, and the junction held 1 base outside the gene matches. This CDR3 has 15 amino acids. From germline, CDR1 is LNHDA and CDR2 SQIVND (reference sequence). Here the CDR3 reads CASSRTSGDTGELFF. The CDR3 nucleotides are TGTGCCAGTAGTCGGACTAGCGGGGACACCGGGGAGCTGTTTTTT.

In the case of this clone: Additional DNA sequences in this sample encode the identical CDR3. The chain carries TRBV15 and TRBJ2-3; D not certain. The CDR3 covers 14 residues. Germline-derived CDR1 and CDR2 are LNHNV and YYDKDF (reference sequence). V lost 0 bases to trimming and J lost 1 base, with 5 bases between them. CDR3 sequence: CATSRDYGTDTQYF. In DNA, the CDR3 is TGTGCCACCAGCAGAGATTACGGCACAGATACGCAGTATTTT.

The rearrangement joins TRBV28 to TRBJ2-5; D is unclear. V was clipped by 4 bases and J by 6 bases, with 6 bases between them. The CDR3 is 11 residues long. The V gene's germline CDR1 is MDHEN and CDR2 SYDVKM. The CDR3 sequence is CASSYMKTQYF. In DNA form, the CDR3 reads TGTGCCAGCAGTTATATGAAGACCCAGTACTTC.

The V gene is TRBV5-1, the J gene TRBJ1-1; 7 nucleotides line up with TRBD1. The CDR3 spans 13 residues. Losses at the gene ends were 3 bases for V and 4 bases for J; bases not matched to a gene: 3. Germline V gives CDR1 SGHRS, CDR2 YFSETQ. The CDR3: CASSSTGTTEAFF. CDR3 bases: TGCGCCAGCAGCTCGACAGGGACCACTGAAGCTTTCTTT.

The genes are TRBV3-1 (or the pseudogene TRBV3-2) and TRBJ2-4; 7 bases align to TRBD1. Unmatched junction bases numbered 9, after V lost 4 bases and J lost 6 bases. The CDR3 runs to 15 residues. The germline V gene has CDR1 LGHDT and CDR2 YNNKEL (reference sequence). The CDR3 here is CASSPTDRVGNIQYF. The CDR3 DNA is TGTGCCAGCAGCCCCACCGACAGGGTTGGAAACATTCAGTACTTC.

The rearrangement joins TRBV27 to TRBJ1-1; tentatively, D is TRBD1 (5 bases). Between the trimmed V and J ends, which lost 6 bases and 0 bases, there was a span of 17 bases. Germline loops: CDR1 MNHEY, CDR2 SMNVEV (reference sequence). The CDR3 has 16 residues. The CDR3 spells CASSIRGTHMNTEAFF. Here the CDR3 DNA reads TGTGCCAGCAGCATAAGGGGTACCCATATGAACACTGAAGCTTTCTTT.

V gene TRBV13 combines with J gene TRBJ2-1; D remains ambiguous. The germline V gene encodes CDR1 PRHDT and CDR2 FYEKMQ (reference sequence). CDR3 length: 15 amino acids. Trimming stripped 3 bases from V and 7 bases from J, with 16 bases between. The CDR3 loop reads CASSFGFPGPNEQFF. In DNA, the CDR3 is TGTGCCAGCAGCTTTGGCTTCCCAGGACCTAATGAGCAGTTCTTC.

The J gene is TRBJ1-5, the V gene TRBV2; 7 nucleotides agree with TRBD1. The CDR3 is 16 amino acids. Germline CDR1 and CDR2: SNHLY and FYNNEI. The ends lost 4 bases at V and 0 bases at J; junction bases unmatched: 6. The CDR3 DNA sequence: TGTGCCAGCAGTGGGAGCAGGGGGTATAGCAATCAGCCCCAGCATTTT. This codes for CASSGSRGYSNQPQHF.

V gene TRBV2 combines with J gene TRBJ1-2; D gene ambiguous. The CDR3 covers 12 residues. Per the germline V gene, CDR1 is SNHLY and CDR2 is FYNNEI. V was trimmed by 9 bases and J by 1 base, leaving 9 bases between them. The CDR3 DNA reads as TGTGCCAGTCAGGCGGGTAACTATGGCTACACCTTC. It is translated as CASQAGNYGYTF.

CDR3 in amino acids: CASSWTSGGRGTEAFF. Written as DNA, the CDR3 is TGCGCCAGCAGCTGGACCTCAGGGGGCCGGGGGACTGAAGCTTTCTTT. The gene calls are TRBV5-1 and TRBJ1-1, with 8 bases identical to TRBD1. The CDR3 runs to 16 residues. V lost 3 bases to trimming and J lost 5 bases; unmatched junction nucleotides: 12. The germline V gene has CDR1 SGHRS and CDR2 YFSETQ.

The CDR3 DNA follows: TGTGCCATCAGTGAGGACGGGACTAGATTCGAGCAGTTCTTC. Protein product: CAISEDGTRFEQFF. This chain uses TRBV10-3 with TRBJ2-1, with 8 bases fitting TRBD2. CDR1 is ENHRY and CDR2 is SYGVKD in the germline V gene. This CDR3 contains 14 residues. V lost 2 bases, J lost 10 bases, and 7 bases stayed unmatched.

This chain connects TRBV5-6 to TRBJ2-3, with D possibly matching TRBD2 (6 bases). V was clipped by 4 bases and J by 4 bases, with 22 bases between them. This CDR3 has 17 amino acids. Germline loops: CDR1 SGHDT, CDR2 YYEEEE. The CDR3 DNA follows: TGTGCCAGCAGCCTCCGGGACTCTCCCACAGGCGCAGATACGCAGTATTTT. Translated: CASSLRDSPTGADTQYF.

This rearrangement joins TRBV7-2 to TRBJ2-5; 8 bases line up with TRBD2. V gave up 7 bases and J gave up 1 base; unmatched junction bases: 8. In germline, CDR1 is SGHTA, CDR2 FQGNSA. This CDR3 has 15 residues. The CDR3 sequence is CASTQRLAGQETQYF. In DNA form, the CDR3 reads TGTGCCAGCACCCAGAGGCTAGCGGGCCAAGAGACCCAGTACTTC.

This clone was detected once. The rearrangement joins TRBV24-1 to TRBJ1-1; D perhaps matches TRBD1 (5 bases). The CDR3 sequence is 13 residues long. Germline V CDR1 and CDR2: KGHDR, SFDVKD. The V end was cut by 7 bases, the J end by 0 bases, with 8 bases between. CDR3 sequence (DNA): TGTGCCACCAGAGAGGGGATGAACACTGAAGCTTTCTTT. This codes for CATREGMNTEAFF.